This TCR beta chain was sequenced during a study of blood T cell repertoires in COVID-19. Study details: COVID-19 samples, acute and convalescent, were from the United States, Italy and Spain. PBMCs, B-cell-depleted T cells, or T cells provided the cDNA or gDNA that made up the material.

Per the study methods: By means of reference gene primer amplification, nucleated cell counts were estimated. Data came from immunoSEQ multiplex PCR; TCRdb stores just in-frame clones and leaves some out. The V and J calls and clone size were taken over from that table, and D and trimming were inferred from the DNA. The repertoire consists of around 66,000 clones, with around 80% occurring once and the leading ten covering 8.5% to 10%. Trimming at V came to 1 base and at J to 5 bases, leaving 11 bases not matched to a gene. The CDR3 is 18 amino acids. The V gene's germline CDR1 is KGHSH and CDR2 LQKENI.

Sequenced: peripheral blood. The chain combines TRBV18 with TRBJ2-5; the match to TRBD2 covers 12 bases. The source is a human donor in a cohort sampled during active COVID-19. The CDR3 DNA follows: TGTGCCAGCTCACCACGCGCTAGCGGGAGGGCCCACGGGGAGACCCAGTACTTC. Amino acids: CASSPRASGRAHGETQYF.